Following are 16 T cell receptor beta chains from one sample sequenced in a study of Tregs in tolerant kidney transplant recipients. No antigen is known for these receptors. The repertoire was sequenced with immunoSEQ multiplex PCR; TCRdb's copy has only in-frame clones and lacks some. The data contain 6,500 to 10,000 clones, about 45% of them singletons. Sequenced sample: CD4+ T cells from blood cultured with allogeneic cells. These receptors originate from a human donor in good health.

This clone was found a few times. The V and J genes are TRBV2 and TRBJ1-5, with 8 bases identical to TRBD1. After removal of 6 bases from V and 1 base from J, the junction contained 5 bases not matched to a gene. The CDR3 length is 15 residues. CDR1 is SNHLY and CDR2 is FYNNEI in the germline V gene. CDR3 bases: TGTGCCAGCAGGGCTACAGGGGGGAGCAATCAGCCCCAGCATTTT. It yields the protein CASRATGGSNQPQHF.

As regards this clone: An end of the junction does not agree with germline; a read error may underlie this. This rearrangement joins TRBV30 to TRBJ2-7; D unresolved. CDR3 length: 11 residues. The germline gives CDR1 GTSNPN, CDR2 SVGIG (reference sequence). The CDR3 region is CAWSVSSEQYF. In DNA form, the CDR3 reads TGTGCCTGGAGTGTATCCTCCGAGCAGTACTTC.

Remarks on this clone: Its ends do not fully match the called genes, so a read error is possible. The CDR3 reads CASSYSQGRYYEQYF. The CDR3, as DNA: TGTGCCAGCAGTTACTCCCAGGGAAGATATTACGAGCAGTACTTC. The chain has TRBV10-3 and TRBJ2-7; D possibly corresponds to TRBD1 (5 bases). In germline, CDR1 is ENHRY, CDR2 SYGVKD. This CDR3 comprises 15 residues.

The rearrangement joins TRBV6-5 to TRBJ1-1; D gene ambiguous. Germline V gene sequence: CDR1 MNHEY, CDR2 SVGAGI. Trimming removed 2 bases from V and 6 bases from J, with 16 bases in between. This CDR3 spans 15 amino acids. CDR3: CASSYGSKGYAEAFF. CDR3 bases: TGTGCCAGCAGTTACGGCTCCAAAGGATACGCTGAAGCTTTCTTT.

In its sample, this clone ranks as medium-sized (0.01 to 0.1%). The V gene is TRBV20-1, the J gene TRBJ1-2; the D gene is possibly TRBD1 (6 bases). V was clipped by 6 bases and J by 6 bases, with 11 bases between them. From germline, CDR1 is DFQATT and CDR2 SNEGSKA (reference sequence). The CDR3 loop spans 11 amino acids. CDR3 nucleotides: TGCAGTGCAAGGCAGGGGCATGGCTACACCTTC. As protein: CSARQGHGYTF.

This clone was seen more than once but under ten times. The chain combines TRBV5-1 with TRBJ1-6; D remains unclear. V was trimmed by 0 bases and J by 10 bases, leaving 17 bases between them. Germline CDR1 is SGHRS and CDR2 is YFSETQ. The CDR3 length is 16 residues. CDR3 protein: CASSLEVGFTGSPLHF. CDR3 in DNA: TGCGCCAGCAGCTTGGAGGTTGGTTTCACCGGCTCACCCCTCCACTTT. Together with reference TRBV5-1 and TRBJ1-6, the CDR3 gives the full variable domain: KAGVTQTPRYLIKTRGQQVTLSCSPISGHRSVSWYQQTPGQGLQFLFEYFSETQRNKGNFPGRFSGRQFSNSRSEMNVSTLELGDSALYLCASSLEVGFTGSPLHFGNGTRLTVT.

This chain links TRBV7-2 with TRBJ1-2, with 9 nucleotides matching TRBD1. The CDR3 loop spans 14 amino acids. Per germline, CDR1 SGHTA and CDR2 FQGNSA. V was clipped by 5 bases and J by 4 bases; unmatched bases: 5. The CDR3 protein is CASSPRTGAYGYTF. In nucleotides, the CDR3 is TGTGCCAGCAGCCCGAGGACAGGGGCCTATGGCTACACCTTC.

The rearrangement uses TRBV7-6 and TRBJ1-1; TRBD1 is a possible D gene (5 bases). The CDR3 loop spans 14 amino acids. Per germline, CDR1 SGHVS and CDR2 FNYEAQ. Between the trimmed V and J ends, which lost 6 bases and 5 bases, there was a span of 16 bases. The CDR3 bases are TGTGCCAGCAGTACGCCGGGGGAAAGAACTGAAGCTTTCTTT. It encodes CASSTPGERTEAFF.

In this sample, this clone is medium-sized. J is TRBJ2-7 and V is TRBV19; D is perhaps TRBD2 (6 bases). Germline V lookup: CDR1 LNHDA, CDR2 SQIVND (reference sequence). The CDR3 contains 14 residues. Deletions cut 4 bases from V and 3 bases from J, with 13 bases between. The CDR3 nucleotides are TGTGCCAGTAGTACCAGGGACTTGGGCTACGAGCAGTACTTC. Protein product: CASSTRDLGYEQYF.

This rearrangement joins TRBV28 to TRBJ2-7; no clear D. Trimming removed 3 bases from V and 2 bases from J, with 5 bases in between. The CDR3 totals 12 residues. Germline V gene lookup returns CDR1 MDHEN and CDR2 SYDVKM. The CDR3 sequence is CASSLAPYEQYF. CDR3 DNA: TGTGCCAGCAGTTTGGCCCCCTACGAGCAGTACTTC.

This clone is deemed medium-sized. CDR3 nucleotides: TGCGCCAGCAGCCAGGGACAGGGTTATGGCTACACCTTC. Protein sequence: CASSQGQGYGYTF. The chain employs TRBV5-1 and TRBJ1-2; 9 bases are a match to TRBD1. Germline values: CDR1 SGHRS, CDR2 YFSETQ. This CDR3 has 13 amino acids. Unmatched junction bases numbered 3, after V lost 4 bases and J lost 5 bases.

In its sample, this clone was seen once. The V gene is TRBV9, the J gene TRBJ2-7, with a weak D call TRBD2 (6 bases). Trimming left V 3 bases short and J 0 bases short, with 13 bases between. CDR1 SGDLS and CDR2 YYNGEE come from the germline V gene. The length of the CDR3 is 15 residues. Here the CDR3 reads CASSAGGEASYEQYF. CDR3 in DNA: TGTGCCAGCAGCGCTGGTGGGGAGGCCTCCTACGAGCAGTACTTC. Together with reference TRBV9 and TRBJ2-7, the CDR3 gives the full variable domain: DSGVTQTPKHLITATGQRVTLRCSPRSGDLSVYWYQQSLDQGLQFLIQYYNGEERAKGNILERFSAQQFPDLHSELNLSSLELGDSALYFCASSAGGEASYEQYFGPGTRLTVT.

As for this clone: Different DNA sequences within this sample yield the same CDR3. The chain links TRBV6-5 to TRBJ1-1; 7 nucleotides line up with TRBD1. Germline V gene data show CDR1 as MNHEY and CDR2 as SVGAGI. The V gene end was trimmed by 5 bases and the J gene end by 7 bases; junction bases not matched to a gene: 1. The CDR3 is 11 amino acids. The CDR3 nucleotides read TGTGCCAGCAGTCGGACAGGTGAAGCTTTCTTT. Translated, it gives CASSRTGEAFF.

The gene calls are TRBV6-6 and TRBJ2-7, with D hard to call. CDR1 is MNHNY and CDR2 is SVGAGI in the germline V gene (reference sequence). This CDR3 contains 14 residues. V was clipped by 4 bases and J by 0 bases, with 10 bases between them. In nucleotides, the CDR3 is TGTGCCAGCAGTTCGGGTGCGAACTCCTACGAGCAGTACTTC. It specifies CASSSGANSYEQYF.

The chain carries TRBV18 and TRBJ2-5, with 7 bases fitting TRBD2. CDR1 KGHSH and CDR2 LQKENI come from the germline V gene. The CDR3 runs 13 residues. The V gene end was trimmed by 6 bases and the J gene end by 2 bases; junction bases not matched to a gene: 3. The CDR3 nucleotides read TGTGCCAGCTCGGGAGGGCTACAAGAGACCCAGTACTTC. Its translation: CASSGGLQETQYF.

By sample fraction, this clone is medium-sized. The chain has TRBV19 and TRBJ2-7, with D perhaps matching TRBD1 or TRBD2 (6 bases each). The germline V gene encodes CDR1 LNHDA and CDR2 SQIVND (reference sequence). The CDR3 totals 13 residues. V dropped 8 bases and J dropped 4 bases, with 15 bases sitting between them. The CDR3 sequence is CASSGGGNYEQYF. DNA for the CDR3: TGTGCCAGTTCCGGGGGCGGGAATTACGAGCAGTACTTC. The complete variable domain, with remaining parts taken from reference TRBV19 and TRBJ2-7, reads DGGITQSPKYLFRKEGQNVTLSCEQNLNHDAMYWYRQDPGQGLRLIYYSQIVNDFQKGDIAEGYSVSREKKESFPLTVTSAQKNPTAFYLCASSGGGNYEQYFGPGTRLTVT.